These 13 T cell receptor beta chains were sequenced from one sample in a study of blood T cell repertoires in COVID-19. Assay used: immunoSEQ multiplex PCR; TCRdb lists only in-frame clones, some missing. The repertoire holds 95,000 to 110,000 clones, with 87% as singletons. Sequencing was done on a sample of peripheral blood. The receptors stem from a man aged 50-59 years with acute or convalescent COVID-19.

This chain joins TRBV3-1 (or the pseudogene TRBV3-2) and TRBJ2-1; 11 bases map to TRBD2. Germline V lookup: CDR1 LGHDT, CDR2 YNNKEL (reference sequence). V was pared by 10 bases and J by 4 bases, with 9 bases of the junction left unmatched. The CDR3 contains 15 residues. As DNA, the CDR3 is TGTGCCACCCAGACTAGCGGGAAAGGATACAATGAGCAGTTCTTC. Protein: CATQTSGKGYNEQFF.

The V gene is TRBV7-2, the J gene TRBJ2-7; 12 positions agree with TRBD2. Germline loops: CDR1 SGHTA, CDR2 FQGNSA. J gave up 3 bases and V 3 bases, and 6 bases lay outside the gene matches. The CDR3 is 16 amino acids. CDR3 residues: CASSLASGRAVYEQYF. CDR3 in DNA: TGTGCCAGCAGCTTGGCTAGCGGGAGGGCCGTCTACGAGCAGTACTTC. Based on the CDR3 plus reference TRBV7-2 and TRBJ2-7, the full variable domain is GAGVSQSPSNKVTEKGKDVELRCDPISGHTALYWYRQSLGQGLEFLIYFQGNSAPDKSGLPSDRFSAERTGGSVSTLTIQRTQQEDSAVYLCASSLASGRAVYEQYFGPGTRLTVT.

The chain combines TRBV19 with TRBJ2-6, with a possible D match to TRBD1 (6 bases). Per the germline V gene, CDR1 is LNHDA and CDR2 is SQIVND (reference sequence). The CDR3 is 17 residues long. V lost 2 bases to trimming and J lost 0 bases, with 11 bases between them. CDR3 sequence reads: CASSITGRLSGANVLTF. CDR3 bases: TGTGCCAGTAGTATAACAGGGCGCCTCTCTGGGGCCAACGTCCTGACTTTC.

The chain links TRBV28 to TRBJ2-7, with a weak D call TRBD1 (6 bases). Trimming took 6 bases from V and 3 from J, leaving 12 bases between them. Germline CDR1 is MDHEN and CDR2 is SYDVKM. This CDR3 has 13 amino acids. The CDR3 spells CASSQTGIYEQYF. CDR3 DNA: TGTGCCAGCAGCCAAACAGGGATCTACGAGCAGTACTTC.

The chain has TRBV5-1 and TRBJ2-7; 7 nucleotides align to TRBD1. The germline V gene encodes CDR1 SGHRS and CDR2 YFSETQ. The CDR3 has 14 amino acids. V was pared by 4 bases and J by 2 bases, with 6 bases of the junction left unmatched. The CDR3 DNA follows: TGCGCCAGCAGCCTGGGGACAGCGACCTACGAGCAGTACTTC. This translates into CASSLGTATYEQYF.

This clone was detected once. The chain recombines TRBV9 with TRBJ2-1, with 10 bases identical to TRBD2. Germline trimming cut 3 bases from V and 8 bases from J; bases unmatched to any gene: 5. This CDR3 is 14 amino acids long. Germline V gives CDR1 SGDLS, CDR2 YYNGEE. The CDR3 reads CASSAGTSDDEQFF. The CDR3 nucleotides are TGTGCCAGCAGCGCCGGGACTAGCGATGATGAGCAGTTCTTC.

This clone appeared once. This chain uses TRBV28 with TRBJ2-5, with D perhaps matching TRBD2 (5 bases). The V end was cut by 4 bases, the J end by 2 bases, with 11 bases between. The CDR3 has 14 residues. CDR1 is MDHEN and CDR2 is SYDVKM in the germline V gene. The CDR3 spells CASSSPSKQETQYF. The CDR3 DNA is TGTGCCAGCAGTTCCCCTAGCAAGCAAGAGACCCAGTACTTC. The full variable domain, its missing parts supplied by reference TRBV28 and TRBJ2-5, is DVKVTQSSRYLVKRTGEKVFLECVQDMDHENMFWYRQDPGLGLRLIYFSYDVKMKEKGDIPEGYSVSREKKERFSLILESASTNQTSMYLCASSSPSKQETQYFGPGTRLLVL.

The genes are TRBV5-1 and TRBJ1-2; 7 nucleotides match TRBD1. Trimming removed 4 bases from V and 6 bases from J; junction bases left unmatched: 6. Germline assignment: CDR1 SGHRS and CDR2 YFSETQ. The CDR3 runs to 13 residues. In nucleotides, the CDR3 is TGCGCCAGCAGCACCGAACAGGGGAATGGCTACACCTTC. Translating it yields CASSTEQGNGYTF.

The chain links TRBV30 to TRBJ1-6; D not certain. Germline loops: CDR1 GTSNPN, CDR2 SVGIG (reference sequence). Deletions cut 0 bases from V and 7 bases from J, with 4 bases between. The CDR3 sequence is 12 residues long. The CDR3 coding sequence is TGTGCCTGGAGTGTACGGAATTCACCCCTCCACTTT. It codes for CAWSVRNSPLHF.

The V gene is TRBV27, the J gene TRBJ1-2; D is perhaps TRBD1 (5 bases). This CDR3 has 13 residues. Germline lookup yields CDR1 MNHEY and CDR2 SMNVEV (reference sequence). Trimming left V 4 bases short and J 2 bases short, with 8 bases between. The CDR3 DNA is TGTGCCAGCAGTTACAGACAGAACTATGGCTACACCTTC. It is translated as CASSYRQNYGYTF.

This clone was picked up a small number of times. The gene calls are TRBV29-1 and TRBJ2-3; 9 bases are shared with TRBD1. The CDR3 is 15 amino acids. V shed 7 bases and J 2 bases; nucleotides not matched to a gene: 10. Germline V gene lookup returns CDR1 SQVTM and CDR2 ANQGSEA. As DNA, the CDR3 is TGCAGCGACCTACTGGGACAGGGAGACACAGATACGCAGTATTTT. Its translation is CSDLLGQGDTDTQYF.

The V and J genes are TRBV19 and TRBJ1-5, with D hard to call. V lost 6 bases and J lost 5, with 17 bases in between. Germline values: CDR1 LNHDA, CDR2 SQIVND (reference sequence). This CDR3 has 15 residues. The DNA of the CDR3 is TGTGCCAGTAGCCCCATGTCCGCGGTTGATCAGCCCCAGCATTTT. Protein: CASSPMSAVDQPQHF. The whole variable domain, remainder taken from reference TRBV19 and TRBJ1-5, is DGGITQSPKYLFRKEGQNVTLSCEQNLNHDAMYWYRQDPGQGLRLIYYSQIVNDFQKGDIAEGYSVSREKKESFPLTVTSAQKNPTAFYLCASSPMSAVDQPQHFGDGTRLSIL.

This clone was seen just once. The chain combines TRBV2 with TRBJ2-3; 7 nucleotides align to TRBD2. The junction had 10 bases not matched to a gene; V was cut back by 4 bases and J by 6 bases. The CDR3 loop spans 15 amino acids. Germline V gene data show CDR1 as SNHLY and CDR2 as FYNNEI. The CDR3 nucleotides are TGTGCCAGCAGTGCTGAGGGAGGGCCAGGGGATACGCAGTATTTT. Translating gives CASSAEGGPGDTQYF.